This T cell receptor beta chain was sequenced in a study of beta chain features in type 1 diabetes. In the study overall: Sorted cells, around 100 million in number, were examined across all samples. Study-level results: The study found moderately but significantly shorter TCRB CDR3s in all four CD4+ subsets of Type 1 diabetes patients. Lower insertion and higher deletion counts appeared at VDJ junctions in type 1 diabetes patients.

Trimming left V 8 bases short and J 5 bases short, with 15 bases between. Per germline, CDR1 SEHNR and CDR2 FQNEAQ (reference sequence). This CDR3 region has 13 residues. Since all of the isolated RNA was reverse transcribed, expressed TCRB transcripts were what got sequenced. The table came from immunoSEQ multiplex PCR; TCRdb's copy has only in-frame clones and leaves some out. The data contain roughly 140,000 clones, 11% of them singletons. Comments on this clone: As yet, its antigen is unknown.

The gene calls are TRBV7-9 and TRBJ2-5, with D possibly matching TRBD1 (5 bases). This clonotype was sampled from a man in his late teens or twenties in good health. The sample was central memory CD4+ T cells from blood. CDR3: CASLGLGRETQYF. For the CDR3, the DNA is TGTGCCAGCCTGGGGCTGGGTAGGGAGACCCAGTACTTC.